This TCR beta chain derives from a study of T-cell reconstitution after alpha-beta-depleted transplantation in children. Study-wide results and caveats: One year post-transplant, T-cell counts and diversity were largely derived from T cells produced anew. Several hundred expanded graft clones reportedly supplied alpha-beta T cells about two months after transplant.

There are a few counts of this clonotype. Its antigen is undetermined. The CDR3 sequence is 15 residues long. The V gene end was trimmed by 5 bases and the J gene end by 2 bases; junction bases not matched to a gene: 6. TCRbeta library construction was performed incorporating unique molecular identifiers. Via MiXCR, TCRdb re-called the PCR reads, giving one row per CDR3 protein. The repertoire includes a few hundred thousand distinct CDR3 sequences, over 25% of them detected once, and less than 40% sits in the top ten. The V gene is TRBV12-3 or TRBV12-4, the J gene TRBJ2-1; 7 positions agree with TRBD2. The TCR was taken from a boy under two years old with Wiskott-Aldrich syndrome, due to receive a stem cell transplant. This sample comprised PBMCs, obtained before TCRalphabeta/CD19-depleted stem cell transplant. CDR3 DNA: TGTGCCAGCAGTCCCGGACTAGAACCCTACAATGAGCAGTTCTTC. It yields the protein CASSPGLEPYNEQFF.